The rows below give T cell receptor beta chains drawn from one sample of a study of cytomegalovirus exposure and HLA in healthy donors. Repertoires were generated with immunoSEQ multiplex PCR, while TCRdb's copy carries only in-frame clones and drops some. The data show around 140,000 clones, with more than 60% seen just once and roughly an eighth held by the top ten. Sequencing was done on a sample of PBMCs. These receptors were collected from a man aged 40-50 years in good health and CMV-seropositive. Both conserved end residues are part of each CDR3. The D gene is left open where the match is weak. Rows may omit the clone size; those that give it use once, few, many or a size class.

abundance	v_gene	d_gene	j_gene	CDR3nt	CDR3aa
.	TRBV11-1	TRBD2	TRBJ2-7	TGTGCCAGCAGCGACAGACTAGCGGGGAACTACGAGCAGTACTTC	CASSDRLAGNYEQYF
.	TRBV19	TRBD2	TRBJ2-5	TGTGCCAGTAGTCCGCCCGGGACTAGCGGGAGGGGGACCCAGTACTTC	CASSPPGTSGRGTQYF
few	TRBV5-6	.	TRBJ2-7	TGTGCCAGCAGCTTGGTCTCCGAGCAGTACTTC	CASSLVSEQYF
.	TRBV19	.	TRBJ2-7	TGTGCCAGTAGTTTCCAGGGATCCTACGAGCAGTACTTC	CASSFQGSYEQYF
few	TRBV7-2	.	TRBJ1-6	TGTGCCAGCAGCTTCCCGCTTGTCAGGTCGCTCCACTTT	CASSFPLVRSLHF
.	TRBV5-1	.	TRBJ2-2	TGCGCCAGCAGCTTGGCTAGGGGAACCGGGGAGCTGTTTTTT	CASSLARGTGELFF
.	TRBV5-1	.	TRBJ1-1	TGCGCCAGCAGCCGTTCCCCCCAGGGATCCGAAGCTTTCTTT	CASSRSPQGSEAFF
few	TRBV7-8	TRBD2	TRBJ2-1	TGTGCCAGCAGCAGCCGGGACTACCTTAGAGGGGCCAATGAGCAGTTCTTC	CASSSRDYLRGANEQFF
.	TRBV6-5	TRBD1	TRBJ1-5	TGTGCCAGCAAAGGGACAGATAATCAGCCCCAGCATTTT	CASKGTDNQPQHF
.	TRBV7-2	.	TRBJ2-1	TGTGCCAGCAGCTTCTTCCCGAATGAGCAGTTCTTC	CASSFFPNEQFF
.	TRBV14	.	TRBJ2-7	TGTGCCAGCAGCAAGCTCGAGGAGCAGTACTTC	CASSKLEEQYF
.	TRBV2	TRBD1	TRBJ2-7	TGTGCCAGCAGCAAGGACAGGGGGGGGGAGCAGTACTTC	CASSKDRGGEQYF
once	TRBV19	TRBD2	TRBJ2-7	TGTGCCAGTAGTGCTCAGACTAGCGGGAGCTACGAGCAGTACTTC	CASSAQTSGSYEQYF
once	TRBV6-6	TRBD2	TRBJ2-7	TGTGCCAGCACCTCCCGCGGAGCGGGAGTCGACGAGCAGTACTTC	CASTSRGAGVDEQYF
.	TRBV11-2	TRBD2	TRBJ2-3	TGTGCCAGCAGGAAAACTAGCGGTTCAGATACGCAGTATTTT	CASRKTSGSDTQYF
.	TRBV5-1	TRBD1	TRBJ2-7	TGCGCCAGCAGCTTGCCTTTAGGGACAGGGGACGAGCAGTACTTC	CASSLPLGTGDEQYF
.	TRBV11-3	.	TRBJ2-1	TGTGCCAGCAGCTTAGACTTCACACCCTCCAATGAGCAGTTCTTC	CASSLDFTPSNEQFF
.	TRBV2	.	TRBJ2-1	TGTGCCAGCGCTGGGGAGTACAATGAGCAGTTCTTC	CASAGEYNEQFF
.	TRBV4-2	.	TRBJ2-7	TGTGCCAGCAGCCTAAAAAGGAGCTACGAGCAGTACTTC	CASSLKRSYEQYF
.	TRBV11-1	.	TRBJ2-7	TGTGCCAGCAGCGTAGACGTCAGCGCCGAGCAGTACTTC	CASSVDVSAEQYF
once	TRBV7-8	TRBD2	TRBJ2-7	TGTGCCAGCAGCTTGGCTAGCGGGAGCCGCAGGGCTTACGAGCAGTACTTC	CASSLASGSRRAYEQYF
.	TRBV7-9	.	TRBJ2-2	TGTGCCAGCAGCAGTCTAGCAATCGGGGAGCTGTTTTTT	CASSSLAIGELFF
once	TRBV27	.	TRBJ1-4	TGTGCCAGCAGTTTACGCAGGGTTGATGAAAAACTGTTTTTT	CASSLRRVDEKLFF
.	TRBV6-5	TRBD1	TRBJ2-1	TGTGCCAGCAGCGACAGGGGAGCTTCCTACAATGAGCAGTTCTTC	CASSDRGASYNEQFF